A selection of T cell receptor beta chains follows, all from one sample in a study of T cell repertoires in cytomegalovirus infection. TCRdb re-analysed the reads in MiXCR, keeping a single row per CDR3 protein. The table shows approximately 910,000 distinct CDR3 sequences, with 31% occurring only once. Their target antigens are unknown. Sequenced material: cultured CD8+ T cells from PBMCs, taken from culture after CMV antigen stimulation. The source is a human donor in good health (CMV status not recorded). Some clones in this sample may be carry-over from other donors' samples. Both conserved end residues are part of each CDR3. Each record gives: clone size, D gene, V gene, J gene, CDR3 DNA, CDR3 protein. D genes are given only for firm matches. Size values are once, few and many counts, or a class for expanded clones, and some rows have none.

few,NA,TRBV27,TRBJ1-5,TGTGCCAGCATGAGTCTGTATAGCAATCAGCCCCAGCATTTT,CASMSLYSNQPQHF
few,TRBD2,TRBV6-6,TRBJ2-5,TGTGCCAGCAGTTACTTGACTAGCGGAGAGACCCAGTACTTC,CASSYLTSGETQYF
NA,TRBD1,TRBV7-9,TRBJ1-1,TGTGCCAGCAAACAGGGGCCAGCTGAAGCTTTCTTT,CASKQGPAEAFF
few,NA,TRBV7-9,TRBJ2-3,TGTGCCAGCAGCTTAGGGTCCGGGGAAGACACAGATACGCAGTATTTT,CASSLGSGEDTDTQYF
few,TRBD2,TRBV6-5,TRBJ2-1,TGTGCCAGCAGTTACACTAGCGGGGGGTTCAATGAGCAGTTCTTC,CASSYTSGGFNEQFF
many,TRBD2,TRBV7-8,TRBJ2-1,TGTGCCAGCAGCTCAGGGCGGGGGACCGCCTACAATGAGCAGTTCTTC,CASSSGRGTAYNEQFF
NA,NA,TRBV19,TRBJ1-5,TGTGCCAGTAGTATCCCAGGAGCGGCGAGAGGGGAGGTCTCAAGTTTTCAGCCCCAGCATTTT,CASSIPGAARGEVSSFQPQHF
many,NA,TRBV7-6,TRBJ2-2,TGTGCCAGCCAGGGGGGTACCGGGGAGCTGTTTTTT,CASQGGTGELFF
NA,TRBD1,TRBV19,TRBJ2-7,TGTGCCAGTAATGACAGGGGCATATCCTACGAGCAGTACTTC,CASNDRGISYEQYF
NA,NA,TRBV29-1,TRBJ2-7,TGCAGCGTTGGCCGAACAGGGTTGCACGAGCAGTACTTC,CSVGRTGLHEQYF
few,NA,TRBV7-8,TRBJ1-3,TGTGCCAGCAGCATAGATAGGAGGACCATATATTTT,CASSIDRRTIYF
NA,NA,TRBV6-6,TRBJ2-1,TGTGCCAGCGTCGGCACCTACAATGAGCAGTTCTTC,CASVGTYNEQFF
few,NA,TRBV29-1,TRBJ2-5,TGCAGCGTTGAAGATCCGGATTACACCCCCCAAGAGACCCAGTACTTC,CSVEDPDYTPQETQYF
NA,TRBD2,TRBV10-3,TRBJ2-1,TGTGCCATCAGTGAGGGGGGGGGTGAGGAGTTCTTC,CAISEGGGEEFF
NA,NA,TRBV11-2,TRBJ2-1,TGTGCCAGCAGCTTATCCTCAACGGCTCACTTACGGAATGAGCAGTTCTTC,CASSLSSTAHLRNEQFF
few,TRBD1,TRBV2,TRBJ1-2,TGTGCCGACGGTGGGACAGGGATGAGGGATGACGGCTACACCTTC,CADGGTGMRDDGYTF
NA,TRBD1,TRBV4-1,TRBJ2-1,TGCGCCAGCAGCCTCGCTCGACAGGGGTATGAGCAGTTCTTC,CASSLARQGYEQFF
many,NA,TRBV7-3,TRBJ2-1,TGTGCCAGCAGCTTAGGATCCAGCCTGGGACTTGACTACAATGAGCAGTTCTTC,CASSLGSSLGLDYNEQFF
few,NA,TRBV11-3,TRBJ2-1,TGTGCCAGCATCAAGGGGCGGGAGCAGTTCTTC,CASIKGREQFF
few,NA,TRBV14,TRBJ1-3,TGTGCCAGCAGCCGTTTCTCAGGGGCCTCTGGAAACACCATATATTTT,CASSRFSGASGNTIYF
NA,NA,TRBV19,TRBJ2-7,TGTGCCAGTAGTATAGATTCGGGGGCCCGGGGTCCCTACGAGCAGTACTTC,CASSIDSGARGPYEQYF
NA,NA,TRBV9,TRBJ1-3,TGTGCCAGCAGCGTAGAGGGTGGCAGCGGGGACACCATATATTTT,CASSVEGGSGDTIYF
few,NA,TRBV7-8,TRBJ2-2,TGTGCCAGCAGCGTAGAGTTGGGACCGAACACCGGGGAGCTGTTTTTT,CASSVELGPNTGELFF
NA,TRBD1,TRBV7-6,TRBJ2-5,TGTGCCAGCAGCTTTGACGCAGGGGGCGCGAGTCAAGAGACCCAGTACTTC,CASSFDAGGASQETQYF
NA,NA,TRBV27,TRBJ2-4,TGTGCCAGCAGTTTATCACCCGGTCGCATGAAAAACATTCAGTACTTC,CASSLSPGRMKNIQYF
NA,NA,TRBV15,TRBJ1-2,TGTGTACGGGGGGGTTATGGCTACACCTTC,CVRGGYGYTF
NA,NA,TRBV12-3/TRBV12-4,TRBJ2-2,TGTGCCAGCAGTGGGGACGGAAACACCGGGGAGCTGTTTTTT,CASSGDGNTGELFF
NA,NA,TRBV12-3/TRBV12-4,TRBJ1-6,TGTGCCAGCAGTTTAGGGTGGGTAACGGATTCACCCCTCCACTTT,CASSLGWVTDSPLHF
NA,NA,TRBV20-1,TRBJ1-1,TGCAGTGCACAGGATTGGACAGACAACACTGAAGCTTTCTTT,CSAQDWTDNTEAFF
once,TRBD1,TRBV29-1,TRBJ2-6,TGCAGCGTTGCAGGGGGCGATAGCTCTGGGGCCAACGTCCTGACTTTC,CSVAGGDSSGANVLTF
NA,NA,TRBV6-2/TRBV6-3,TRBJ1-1,TGTGCCAGCAGTTATGGTGTGGGGACCACGGGCACTGAAGCTTTCTTT,CASSYGVGTTGTEAFF
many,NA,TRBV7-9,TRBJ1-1,TGTGCCAGCAGCTTCCCGGGGGACCGTGAAGCTTTCTTT,CASSFPGDREAFF
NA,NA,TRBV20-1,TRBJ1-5,TGCAGTGTCCCGGGTCAGCCCCAGCATTTT,CSVPGQPQHF
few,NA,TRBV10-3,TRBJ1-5,TGTGCCATCAGTGACGAGGGAGCAAATCAGCCCCAGCATTTT,CAISDEGANQPQHF
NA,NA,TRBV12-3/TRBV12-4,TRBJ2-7,TGTGCCAGCAGTTCCCTAGGGACCGACGAGCAGTACTTC,CASSSLGTDEQYF
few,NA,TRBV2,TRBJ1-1,TGTGCCGCGAGGGGGTTAACGAACACTGAAGCTTTCTTT,CAARGLTNTEAFF
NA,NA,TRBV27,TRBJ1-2,TGTGCCAGCAGTTTAGGTTTCGGGGGTTATGGCTACACCTTT,CASSLGFGGYGYTF
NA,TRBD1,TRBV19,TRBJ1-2,TGTGCCAGTAGTCCAACCGGGACAGGGGATGGCTACACCTTC,CASSPTGTGDGYTF
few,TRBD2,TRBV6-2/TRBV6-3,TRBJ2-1,TGTGCCAGCAGTTCCCACTGGGGGGGGAGCTACAATGAGCAGTTCTTC,CASSSHWGGSYNEQFF
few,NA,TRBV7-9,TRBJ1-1,TGTGCCAGCAGCCACGGGGGGATAAACACTGAAGCTTTCTTT,CASSHGGINTEAFF
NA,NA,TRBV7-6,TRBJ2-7,TGTGCCAGCAGGCCTCGGGACGCGGCATCCTACGAGCAGTACTTC,CASRPRDAASYEQYF
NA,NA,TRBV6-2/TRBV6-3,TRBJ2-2,TGTGCCAGCAGTTACTCCCTATCTAACACCGGGGAGCTGTTTTTT,CASSYSLSNTGELFF
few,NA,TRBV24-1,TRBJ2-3,TGTGCCACCAGTGATTCAACGACCACAGATACGCAGTATTTT,CATSDSTTTDTQYF
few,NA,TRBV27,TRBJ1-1,TGTGCCAGCATTCCTAGGGCGCGCACTGAAGCTTTCTTT,CASIPRARTEAFF
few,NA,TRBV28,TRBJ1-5,TGTGCCAGCAGTTTAAAGTGGGGCAATCAGCCCCAGCATTTT,CASSLKWGNQPQHF
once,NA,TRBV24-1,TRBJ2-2,TGTGCCACCAGTGATTTGCGTATATCGTCCGGTGGAGAGCTGTTTTTT,CATSDLRISSGGELFF